This T cell receptor (beta chain) came from a study of blood T cell repertoires in COVID-19. This clone was recorded a few times. V lost 2 bases to trimming and J lost 3 bases, with 11 bases between them. The CDR3 is 14 amino acids. Per the germline V gene, CDR1 is KGHSH and CDR2 is LQKENI. In the original processing: Reference gene primer amplification yielded estimated nucleated cell counts. Using immunoSEQ multiplex PCR, the repertoire was profiled, and TCRdb retains in-frame clones only, with some absent. Clone size and the V and J calls come from that table; the DNA yielded D and trimming. The table lists around 120,000 clones, around 89% of them singletons.

This clonotype originated in an older woman with COVID-19, enrolled during active disease. This chain connects TRBV18 to TRBJ2-7; D gene uncertain. The sequencing sample was made of peripheral blood. CDR3 DNA sequence: TGTGCCAGCTCACCAGGCAGGCTCAGCTACGAGCAGTACTTC. Its protein product is CASSPGRLSYEQYF.